This TCR beta chain was observed in a study of cytomegalovirus exposure and HLA in healthy donors. Findings of the study overall: Other equally common chains were less clonally expanded than HLA-associated TCR beta chains, a later analysis showed. Links to common viral pathogens appeared, in a later analysis, for several of the most significant clusters.

The PCR employed 60 Vbeta primers together with 13 Jbeta primers. Assay used: immunoSEQ multiplex PCR; TCRdb lists only in-frame clones, some missing. The sample contains about 97,000 clones, approximately 73% of which appear only once. This clone was recorded a few times. Its antigen is undetermined. This CDR3 is built from 14 residues. V lost 6 bases to trimming and J lost 5 bases; unmatched junction nucleotides: 4. Germline V gene lookup returns CDR1 MNHNS and CDR2 SASEGT. The sequencing sample was made of PBMCs. This sequence originates from a man aged 35 to 55 in good health and CMV-seronegative. The chain couples TRBV6-1 to TRBJ1-6; 7 positions match TRBD1. This CDR3 reads CASSTGQNNSPLHF. The CDR3 coding sequence is TGTGCCAGCAGCACGGGACAGAATAATTCACCCCTCCACTTT.